The 9 T cell receptor beta chains below come from one sample, sequenced in a study of cytomegalovirus exposure and HLA in healthy donors. PCR primers comprised 60 Vbeta and 13 Jbeta primers. Repertoires were generated with immunoSEQ multiplex PCR, while TCRdb's copy carries only in-frame clones and drops some. The sample has about 190,000 clones, roughly four fifths seen once. Sequenced material: PBMCs. The receptors originated from a woman in her 30s in good health and CMV-seropositive.

V and J are TRBV4-2 and TRBJ1-2, with D possibly being TRBD1 (5 bases). Germline V gives CDR1 LGHNA, CDR2 YNFKEQ. The length of the CDR3 is 15 residues. V shed 0 bases and J shed 8 bases, with 16 bases lying between them. CDR3 DNA sequence: TGTGCCAGCAGCCAAGATTATGTTGGGGCGCGGGGCTACACCTTC. Translation gives CASSQDYVGARGYTF.

The rearrangement joins TRBV9 to TRBJ2-5; 7 bases align to TRBD2. The length of the CDR3 is 15 residues. Germline V gene sequence: CDR1 SGDLS, CDR2 YYNGEE. With V trimmed by 0 bases and J by 3 bases, 5 bases remained unmatched. CDR3 DNA: TGTGCCAGCAGCGTAGATCCTAGCGGTAAAGAGACCCAGTACTTC. This codes for CASSVDPSGKETQYF. The full variable domain, in which reference TRBV9 and TRBJ2-5 provide the parts outside the CDR3, is DSGVTQTPKHLITATGQRVTLRCSPRSGDLSVYWYQQSLDQGLQFLIQYYNGEERAKGNILERFSAQQFPDLHSELNLSSLELGDSALYFCASSVDPSGKETQYFGPGTRLLVL.

The chain couples TRBV5-4 to TRBJ2-7; D gene ambiguous. In germline, CDR1 is SGHNT, CDR2 YYREEE (reference sequence). V shed 5 bases and J shed 0 bases, with 15 bases lying between them. The CDR3 length is 15 residues. The CDR3 is CASSSASGSSYEQYF. DNA for the CDR3: TGTGCCAGCAGTTCTGCCAGTGGCAGCTCCTACGAGCAGTACTTC.

The chain combines TRBV19 with TRBJ1-2, with 8 bases that match TRBD1. Germline lookup yields CDR1 LNHDA and CDR2 SQIVND (reference sequence). The CDR3 contains 16 residues. With V trimmed by 5 bases and J by 4 bases, 12 bases remained unmatched. The DNA of the CDR3 is TGTGCCAGTAGTGCCCGGGACAGGTTTGACCTCTATGGCTACACCTTC. Residues: CASSARDRFDLYGYTF.

The chain combines TRBV6-5 with TRBJ2-7; D gene unclear. Trimming removed 6 bases at V and 2 bases at J, with 14 bases between. From germline, CDR1 is MNHEY and CDR2 SVGAGI. This CDR3 comprises 14 residues. The CDR3 region is CASRYGQSAYEQYF. The CDR3 nucleotides are TGTGCCAGCAGGTATGGGCAATCAGCCTACGAGCAGTACTTC.

The gene calls are TRBV18 and TRBJ2-1; 7 bases match TRBD1. The germline gives CDR1 KGHSH, CDR2 LQKENI. CDR3 length: 16 amino acids. The V gene end was trimmed by 3 bases and the J gene end by 7 bases; junction bases not matched to a gene: 12. The CDR3 is CASSPSFGDSGNEQFF. CDR3 in DNA: TGTGCCAGCTCACCGTCCTTCGGGGACAGTGGGAATGAGCAGTTCTTC.

The gene calls are TRBV28 and TRBJ2-7; D is possibly TRBD1 (5 bases). The ends were cut back, 8 bases at V and 4 bases at J, with 15 bases in the middle. Germline CDR1 reads MDHEN; CDR2 reads SYDVKM. CDR3 length: 13 residues. CDR3 sequence reads: CASATYRIYEQYF. The CDR3 DNA sequence: TGTGCCAGCGCAACCTACAGGATTTACGAGCAGTACTTC.

In its sample, this clone was seen a few times. The rearrangement uses TRBV11-3 and TRBJ2-7; TRBD1 is a possible D gene (7 bases). Trimming stripped 5 bases from V and 6 bases from J, with 14 bases between. This CDR3 contains 13 residues. Germline V gives CDR1 SGHNT, CDR2 YENEEA. The CDR3: CASSRQGGFEQYF. In DNA form, the CDR3 reads TGTGCCAGCAGCAGGCAGGGGGGTTTCGAGCAGTACTTC.

This clone was seen once. The chain couples TRBV10-3 to TRBJ1-3; D ambiguous. The length of the CDR3 is 13 residues. V lost 5 bases to trimming and J lost 0 bases, with 5 bases between them. Germline CDR1 is ENHRY and CDR2 is SYGVKD. CDR3 bases: TGTGCCATCAGTCCCGTCTCTGGAAACACCATATATTTT. This encodes CAISPVSGNTIYF.